These 32 T cell receptor beta chains originate from one sample sequenced in a study of blood T cell repertoires in COVID-19. This table comes from immunoSEQ multiplex PCR, and its TCRdb copy is limited to in-frame clones, with some not included. The sample holds 260,000 or so clones, roughly 90% seen once. Sequencing used peripheral blood. All receptors derive from a man between 18 and 35 years old with active or convalescent COVID-19.

The chain uses TRBV14 and TRBJ1-1; D is uncertain. CDR1 is SGHDN and CDR2 is FVKESK in the germline V gene. CDR3 length equals 13 residues. V lost 0 bases and J 2 bases, leaving 4 bases between the germline ends. The CDR3 region has the DNA TGTGCCAGCAGCCAAGAGTTAAACACTGAAGCTTTCTTT. It yields the protein CASSQELNTEAFF.

The CDR3 reads CASSHATSGEETQYF. CDR3 in DNA: TGTGCCAGCAGCCACGCGACTAGCGGGGAAGAGACCCAGTACTTC. The chain combines TRBV3-1 (or the pseudogene TRBV3-2) with TRBJ2-5, with TRBD2 matching 11 bases. Trimming cost V 3 bases and J 3 bases; bases outside gene matches: 3. From germline, CDR1 is LGHDT and CDR2 YNNKEL (reference sequence). The CDR3 runs 15 residues.

The V gene is TRBV6-4, the J gene TRBJ2-5; 9 nucleotides match TRBD1. This CDR3 is built from 15 residues. The V and J ends lost 4 bases and 4 bases, in that order; junction bases with no gene match: 7. The germline CDR1 and CDR2 sequences are MRHNA and SNTAGT. The CDR3 loop is CASSANRGQGETQYF. CDR3 DNA sequence: TGTGCCAGCAGTGCAAACAGGGGGCAAGGAGAGACCCAGTACTTC.

V usage is TRBV3-1 (or the pseudogene TRBV3-2) and J usage is TRBJ2-5; tentatively, D is TRBD1 (6 bases). The CDR3 sequence is 14 residues long. The ends were cut back, 4 bases at V and 3 bases at J, with 12 bases in the middle. Germline lookup yields CDR1 LGHDT and CDR2 YNNKEL (reference sequence). CDR3 loop: CASSPLGAKETQYF. The DNA for the CDR3 is TGTGCCAGCAGCCCCTTGGGGGCTAAAGAGACCCAGTACTTC.

The chain links TRBV3-1 (or the pseudogene TRBV3-2) to TRBJ2-1, with D tentatively TRBD2 (5 bases). The ends were cut back, 3 bases at V and 5 bases at J, with 17 bases in the middle. The CDR3 runs 16 residues. Per the germline V gene, CDR1 is LGHDT and CDR2 is YNNKEL (reference sequence). CDR3 region: CASSHQRVRENNEQFF. The CDR3 DNA reads TGTGCCAGCAGCCATCAGAGGGTAAGGGAAAACAATGAGCAGTTCTTC.

This chain joins TRBV9 and TRBJ2-1; tentatively, D is TRBD2 (6 bases). Deletions cut 0 bases from V and 0 bases from J, with 10 bases between. Germline V lookup: CDR1 SGDLS, CDR2 YYNGEE. The CDR3 consists of 16 residues. CDR3 nucleotide sequence: TGTGCCAGCAGCGTAGCGGCGGGGTCCTCCTACAATGAGCAGTTCTTC. Protein product: CASSVAAGSSYNEQFF.

V is TRBV7-8 and J is TRBJ1-1; D is unresolved. The germline CDR1 and CDR2 sequences are SGHVS and FQNEAQ. V lost 3 bases and J 4 bases, leaving 12 bases between the germline ends. This CDR3 spans 14 amino acids. In nucleotides, the CDR3 is TGTGCCAGCAGCTTTCAGGTCGGGGTCACTGAAGCTTTCTTT. Translated, it gives CASSFQVGVTEAFF.

The rearrangement uses TRBV19 and TRBJ1-2, with D hard to call. Per the germline V gene, CDR1 is LNHDA and CDR2 is SQIVND (reference sequence). V lost 3 bases to trimming and J lost 7 bases, with 9 bases between them. The CDR3 extends over 12 amino acids. The chain's CDR3 is CASSIERSGYTF. CDR3 nucleotides: TGTGCCAGTAGTATTGAAAGGAGTGGCTACACCTTC.

In this sample, this clone turned up a few times. The chain joins TRBV3-1 (or the pseudogene TRBV3-2) to TRBJ1-5, with D perhaps matching TRBD1 (5 bases). Germline V CDR1 and CDR2: LGHDT, YNNKEL (reference sequence). V was clipped by 0 bases and J by 2 bases, with 8 bases between them. CDR3 length: 15 amino acids. CDR3 protein: CASSQDRVGNQPQHF. DNA for the CDR3: TGTGCCAGCAGCCAAGACAGGGTGGGCAATCAGCCCCAGCATTTT.

Regarding this clone: At one end the junction does not follow the germline gene, possibly because of a read error. V and J are TRBV24-1 and TRBJ1-2, with 8 nucleotides matching TRBD1. The CDR3 length is 13 residues. Germline V lookup: CDR1 KGHDR, CDR2 SFDVKD. The CDR3 region has the DNA TGTGCCACAAGTGGGACAGGAGATTATGGCTACACCTTC. The encoded protein is CATSGTGDYGYTF.

The chain joins TRBV10-2 to TRBJ1-6; TRBD1 might be the D (6 bases). Between the trimmed V and J ends, which lost 5 bases and 9 bases, there was a span of 11 bases. The CDR3 is made up of 13 amino acids. Per germline, CDR1 WSHSY and CDR2 SAAADI. CDR3 sequence (DNA): TGCGCCAGCAGTTTTCAGGGGCCTTCACCCCTCCACTTT. It is translated as CASSFQGPSPLHF.

The chain uses TRBV2 and TRBJ2-7, with 7 positions matching TRBD1. Germline V gene data show CDR1 as SNHLY and CDR2 as FYNNEI. Trimming removed 7 bases from V and 1 base from J; junction bases left unmatched: 4. CDR3 length: 13 residues. The CDR3, as DNA: TGTGCCAGCAATGGACAGGCATCCTACGAGCAGTACTTC. Its protein is CASNGQASYEQYF.

The CDR3 nucleotides read TGTGCCAGCAGCTTGGGAGAGAACACTGAAGCTTTCTTT. It specifies CASSLGENTEAFF. The V gene is TRBV5-4, the J gene TRBJ1-1; no clear D. This CDR3 is 13 amino acids long. V was cut by 0 bases and J by 1 base, with 4 bases left in between. CDR1 is SGHNT and CDR2 is YYREEE in the germline V gene (reference sequence).

The CDR3 nucleotides read TGTGCCAGTAGTATAGTGGGCAGGATGACCTATGGCTACACCTTC. Translation gives CASSIVGRMTYGYTF. The gene calls are TRBV19 and TRBJ1-2; D unresolved. CDR3 length: 15 residues. Trimming removed 1 base from V and 4 bases from J, with 13 bases in between. Germline V lookup: CDR1 LNHDA, CDR2 SQIVND (reference sequence).

The CDR3 loop is CASSQRLFYNLFF. The CDR3 DNA is TGTGCCAGCAGCCAAAGACTCTTTTATAATCTGTTTTTT. The chain employs TRBV7-6 and TRBJ2-2; D not resolved. Trimming removed 5 bases at V and 14 bases at J, with 18 bases between. The CDR3 sequence is 13 residues long. The germline CDR1 and CDR2 sequences are SGHVS and FNYEAQ.

The chain carries TRBV7-6 and TRBJ2-5, with a tentative D call TRBD1 (6 bases). The CDR3 is 16 residues long. V gave up 5 bases and J gave up 2 bases, with 18 bases separating them. Germline V gene lookup returns CDR1 SGHVS and CDR2 FNYEAQ. The CDR3 loop is CASSPLQGALQETQYF. CDR3 bases: TGTGCCAGCAGCCCCCTACAGGGCGCCCTACAAGAGACCCAGTACTTC.

The V call is TRBV12-3 or TRBV12-4, the J call TRBJ2-7, with a weak D call TRBD2 (5 bases). V was shortened by 5 bases and J by 4 bases, with 12 bases between the two germline ends. CDR3 length: 13 residues. The CDR3 DNA is TGTGCCAGCAGTCTCCCGACGGGATACGAGCAGTACTTC. Protein: CASSLPTGYEQYF.

The rearrangement uses TRBV29-1 and TRBJ2-3; 11 nucleotides line up with TRBD2. Per the germline V gene, CDR1 is SQVTM and CDR2 is ANQGSEA. V was clipped by 3 bases and J by 4 bases; unmatched bases: 6. The CDR3 runs to 15 residues. The CDR3 spells CSVDRSSGGPDTQYF. The DNA of the CDR3 is TGCAGCGTTGATAGGTCTAGCGGGGGGCCAGATACGCAGTATTTT.

With respect to this clone: This CDR3 is also generated by other DNA sequences in the sample. The rearrangement links TRBV5-6 to TRBJ1-1; no definite D call. The CDR3 consists of 14 residues. The ends were cut back, 0 bases at V and 3 bases at J, with 9 bases in the middle. The germline V gene has CDR1 SGHDT and CDR2 YYEEEE. This CDR3 reads CASSLGWGDTEAFF. The DNA of the CDR3 is TGTGCCAGCAGCTTGGGGTGGGGAGACACTGAAGCTTTCTTT.

A remark on this clone: This specimen includes other DNA sequences encoding the same CDR3. The chain recombines TRBV5-4 with TRBJ2-1; no clear D. CDR1 SGHNT and CDR2 YYREEE come from the germline V gene (reference sequence). V lost 1 base to trimming and J lost 7 bases, with 6 bases between them. The CDR3 extends over 12 amino acids. The CDR3 DNA reads as TGTGCCAGCAGCTTGTCCAGGAATGAGCAGTTCTTC. This gives the protein CASSLSRNEQFF. The full variable domain, in which reference TRBV5-4 and TRBJ2-1 provide the parts outside the CDR3, is ETGVTQSPTHLIKTRGQQVTLRCSSQSGHNTVSWYQQALGQGPQFIFQYYREEENGRGNFPPRFSGLQFPNYSSELNVNALELDDSALYLCASSLSRNEQFFGPGTRLTVL.

The gene calls are TRBV2 and TRBJ2-7; 13 nucleotides agree with TRBD2. V gave up 6 bases and J gave up 3 bases; unmatched junction bases: 5. CDR1 and CDR2 from the germline V gene are SNHLY and FYNNEI. The CDR3 runs to 15 residues. The CDR3 sequence: CASSGTSGDIYEQYF. CDR3 coding DNA: TGTGCCAGCAGCGGGACTAGCGGGGACATCTACGAGCAGTACTTC.

The chain carries TRBV4-3 and TRBJ2-7, with TRBD1 matching over 7 bases. Trimming cost V 4 bases and J 6 bases; bases outside gene matches: 3. Germline values: CDR1 LGHNA, CDR2 YSLEER. This CDR3 is 12 amino acids long. CDR3 nucleotide sequence: TGCGCCAGCAGCCCGACAGGGTTCGAGCAGTACTTC. As protein: CASSPTGFEQYF.

This clone was seen once. J is TRBJ2-1 and V is TRBV27; the match to TRBD1 covers 8 bases. Germline V gene data show CDR1 as MNHEY and CDR2 as SMNVEV (reference sequence). V lost 8 bases, J lost 7 bases, and 4 bases stayed unmatched. This CDR3 has 12 amino acids. The CDR3 loop is CASWTGNNEQFF. CDR3 nucleotide sequence: TGTGCCAGCTGGACAGGGAATAATGAGCAGTTCTTC.

The J gene is TRBJ2-7, the V gene TRBV19, with 9 bases aligning to TRBD2. J lost 2 bases, V lost 7 bases, and 9 bases had no gene match. The CDR3 is 15 amino acids. CDR1 and CDR2 (germline): LNHDA, SQIVND (reference sequence). CDR3 DNA sequence: TGTGCCAGTACCCCCGGGGGCGGGGGGGCCTACGAGCAGTACTTC. Protein product: CASTPGGGGAYEQYF.

The CDR3 spells CASSPSPGNEKLFF. The CDR3 DNA is TGCGCCAGCAGCCCGAGTCCCGGGAATGAAAAACTGTTTTTT. This chain joins TRBV5-1 and TRBJ1-4, with D hard to call. V was shortened by 4 bases and J by 5 bases, with 12 bases between the two germline ends. The CDR3 sequence is 14 residues long. CDR1 SGHRS and CDR2 YFSETQ come from the germline V gene.

The gene calls are TRBV5-1 and TRBJ2-2; D might be TRBD1 (6 bases). The CDR3 consists of 16 residues. Trimming left V 0 bases short and J 2 bases short, with 11 bases between. Per germline, CDR1 SGHRS and CDR2 YFSETQ. CDR3 amino acids: CASSLGTDGNTGELFF. CDR3 bases: TGCGCCAGCAGCTTGGGGACAGACGGAAACACCGGGGAGCTGTTTTTT.

The rearrangement joins TRBV7-8 to TRBJ1-6; the D gene is possibly TRBD1 (6 bases). The CDR3 is 15 amino acids. Germline loops: CDR1 SGHVS, CDR2 FQNEAQ. Trimming cost V 4 bases and J 6 bases, with 13 bases left between them. Written as DNA, the CDR3 is TGTGCCAGCAGCTCTTTGGGGGCGCTTAATTCACCCCTCCACTTT. Protein sequence: CASSSLGALNSPLHF.

The chain recombines TRBV19 with TRBJ1-5; no reliable D call. This CDR3 comprises 13 residues. Germline lookup yields CDR1 LNHDA and CDR2 SQIVND (reference sequence). Trimming left V 5 bases short and J 2 bases short, with 7 bases between. The CDR3 here is CASSPQGNQPQHF. DNA of the CDR3: TGTGCCAGTAGTCCTCAGGGCAATCAGCCCCAGCATTTT.

J is TRBJ1-1 and V is TRBV6-5; D gene unclear. The CDR3 is 13 amino acids. V lost 8 bases and J lost 5, with 15 bases in between. Germline-derived CDR1 and CDR2 are MNHEY and SVGAGI. The CDR3 region is CASRGWRKTEAFF. CDR3 coding DNA: TGTGCCAGCCGGGGTTGGAGGAAAACTGAAGCTTTCTTT.

The chain uses TRBV6-5 and TRBJ1-1; D perhaps matches TRBD1 (5 bases). CDR1 is MNHEY, CDR2 SVGAGI, per germline. The length of the CDR3 is 13 residues. Deletions cut 4 bases from V and 4 bases from J, with 10 bases between. CDR3 DNA sequence: TGTGCCAGCAGTTCGCAGGGAATCACTGAAGCTTTCTTT. Its translation is CASSSQGITEAFF.

The chain joins TRBV5-1 to TRBJ1-6, with D maybe TRBD1 (6 bases). Germline CDR1 is SGHRS and CDR2 is YFSETQ. This CDR3 comprises 14 residues. Trimming removed 4 bases from V and 7 bases from J, with 12 bases in between. The CDR3 DNA reads TGCGCCAGCAGCCCTGGACAGAGAAATTCACCCCTCCACTTT. This translates into CASSPGQRNSPLHF.

V gene TRBV19 combines with J gene TRBJ2-7; perhaps TRBD2 as D (6 bases). Deletions cut 7 bases from V and 8 bases from J, with 18 bases between. The germline V gene has CDR1 LNHDA and CDR2 SQIVND (reference sequence). This CDR3 is 13 amino acids long. CDR3: CASISPEGPKQYF. CDR3 DNA: TGTGCCAGTATTTCGCCGGAGGGCCCGAAGCAGTACTTC. The variable domain in full, completed from reference TRBV19 and TRBJ2-7, reads DGGITQSPKYLFRKEGQNVTLSCEQNLNHDAMYWYRQDPGQGLRLIYYSQIVNDFQKGDIAEGYSVSREKKESFPLTVTSAQKNPTAFYLCASISPEGPKQYFGPGTRLTVT.